The 17 T cell receptor beta chains below were found in one sample sequenced in a study of T-cell reconstitution after alpha-beta-depleted transplantation in children. As it was prepared, the TCRbeta library received unique molecular identifiers. TCRdb re-derived calls from the PCR reads in MiXCR, one entry per CDR3 protein. The sample consists of 700,000 to 850,000 distinct CDR3 sequences, about 16% of them appearing once. The specimen comprised PBMCs, mostly from graft donor cells, sampled 360 days after TCRalphabeta/CD19-depleted stem cell transplant. The receptors here all came from a male patient aged 10-17 years who had a stem cell transplant for acute lymphoblastic leukemia, so the T cells may come from the graft donor.

This clonotype was recorded a few times. The gene calls are TRBV5-5 and TRBJ2-7; weak D call: TRBD1 (6 bases). The length of the CDR3 is 17 residues. The germline V gene has CDR1 SGHKS and CDR2 YYEKEE (reference sequence). Trimming removed 5 bases from V and 3 bases from J, with 24 bases in between. In DNA, the CDR3 is TGTGCCAGCAGATTAGACCCCTACGGGACAATGTTCTACGAGCAGTACTTC. Its protein product is CASRLDPYGTMFYEQYF.

This clonotype was seen only a few times. CDR3 coding DNA: TGTGCCAGCAGTTTAGTAACAGGGTCTGGAAACACCATATATTTT. Translation gives CASSLVTGSGNTIYF. V and J are TRBV12-3 or TRBV12-4 and TRBJ1-3, with a tentative D call TRBD1 (6 bases). The CDR3 covers 15 residues. Between the trimmed V and J ends, which lost 1 base and 1 base, there was a span of 8 bases.

The V and J genes are TRBV27 and TRBJ1-1; D not certain. Germline CDR1 and CDR2: MNHEY and SMNVEV (reference sequence). This CDR3 spans 13 amino acids. V was cut by 2 bases and J by 4 bases, with 8 bases left in between. The CDR3: CASSLGGITEAFF. In nucleotides, the CDR3 is TGTGCCAGCAGTTTAGGTGGCATCACTGAAGCTTTCTTT.

In its sample, this clonotype was seen a few times. J is TRBJ2-3 and V is TRBV2, with 10 bases that match TRBD2. The trim removed 4 bases at V and 4 bases at J, leaving 20 bases unmatched. The germline V gene encodes CDR1 SNHLY and CDR2 FYNNEI. The CDR3 totals 20 residues. CDR3 nucleotide sequence: TGTGCCAGCAGTGTTAGTGCGGGGCGAGCGGGAGGGCCATCGGCAGATACGCAGTATTTT. This sequence encodes CASSVSAGRAGGPSADTQYF.

This clonotype was seen a handful of times. CDR3 DNA sequence: TGTGCCAGCAGCTTCCGGGACGGAATCGCTTACGAGCAGTACTTC. This codes for CASSFRDGIAYEQYF. The chain links TRBV12-3 or TRBV12-4 to TRBJ2-7; D tentatively fits TRBD1 or TRBD2 (5 bases each). The CDR3 runs 15 residues. With 6 bases removed from V and 4 bases from J, the gap between germline ends came to 19 bases.

This clonotype was seen a single time. A much larger clone lies a single base off, so this may be a read error. In DNA, the CDR3 is TGTGCCACCTTAGGCTACAATGAGCAGTTCTTC. Protein sequence: CATLGYNEQFF. V is TRBV10-3 and J is TRBJ2-1; D call uncertain. The CDR3 runs 11 residues. V lost 10 bases to trimming and J lost 3 bases, with 7 bases between them. Per germline, CDR1 ENHRY and CDR2 SYGVKD.

The gene calls are TRBV28 and TRBJ2-5; the match to TRBD2 covers 14 bases. J was trimmed by 3 bases and V by 6 bases; bases with no gene match: 6. CDR3 length: 16 amino acids. The germline gives CDR1 MDHEN, CDR2 SYDVKM. CDR3 bases: TGTGCCAGCAGCCCGGAGGGACTAGCGGGAGAAGAGACCCAGTACTTC. It specifies CASSPEGLAGEETQYF. Combining the CDR3 with reference TRBV28 and TRBJ2-5 gives the whole variable domain DVKVTQSSRYLVKRTGEKVFLECVQDMDHENMFWYRQDPGLGLRLIYFSYDVKMKEKGDIPEGYSVSREKKERFSLILESASTNQTSMYLCASSPEGLAGEETQYFGPGTRLLVL.

This clonotype appeared a few times. This sequence joins TRBV5-1 and TRBJ2-1; 11 positions match TRBD2. CDR3 length equals 19 residues. In germline, CDR1 is SGHRS, CDR2 YFSETQ. V shed 6 bases and J 0 bases; nucleotides not matched to a gene: 14. CDR3 in amino acids: CASTSPGLAGLSSYNEQFF. CDR3 DNA: TGCGCCAGCACCTCTCCCGGACTAGCGGGTCTTAGCTCCTACAATGAGCAGTTCTTC. The full variable domain, rest sourced from reference TRBV5-1 and TRBJ2-1, is KAGVTQTPRYLIKTRGQQVTLSCSPISGHRSVSWYQQTPGQGLQFLFEYFSETQRNKGNFPGRFSGRQFSNSRSEMNVSTLELGDSALYLCASTSPGLAGLSSYNEQFFGPGTRLTVL.

This clonotype appeared a few times. The V and J genes are TRBV15 and TRBJ2-3; D perhaps matches TRBD1 (7 bases). This CDR3 is built from 19 residues. The germline V and J ends were trimmed by 1 base and 1 base, with 21 bases remaining between them. Germline V CDR1 and CDR2: LNHNV, YYDKDF (reference sequence). In DNA form, the CDR3 reads TGTGCCACCAGCAGAGTTGGCAGGGGGGCGTCTAGCGGCACAGATACGCAGTATTTT. Translating it yields CATSRVGRGASSGTDTQYF. Using reference TRBV15 and TRBJ2-3 for the parts outside the CDR3, the full variable domain is DAMVIQNPRYQVTQFGKPVTLSCSQTLNHNVMYWYQQKSSQAPKLLFHYYDKDFNNEADTPDNFQSRRPNTSFCFLDIRSPGLGDTAMYLCATSRVGRGASSGTDTQYFGPGTRLTVL.

This clonotype was seen only a few times. This chain links TRBV20-1 with TRBJ1-5, with D possibly matching TRBD1 (5 bases). The germline V gene encodes CDR1 DFQATT and CDR2 SNEGSKA (reference sequence). V lost 0 bases and J 8 bases, leaving 17 bases between the germline ends. The CDR3 runs to 15 residues. The CDR3 loop reads CSARDSVRGLKPQHF. In nucleotides, the CDR3 is TGCAGTGCTAGAGACTCGGTTCGGGGGTTGAAGCCCCAGCATTTT.

This clonotype was detected ten times or more. The rearrangement links TRBV29-1 to TRBJ2-1; unclear D gene. The V end lost 6 bases, the J end lost 4 bases, and 4 bases lay between the germline ends. The CDR3 consists of 10 residues. Germline CDR1 is SQVTM and CDR2 is ANQGSEA. The CDR3 reads CSVGYNEQFF. Written as DNA, the CDR3 is TGCAGCGTGGGTTACAATGAGCAGTTCTTC.

CDR3 DNA: TGTGCCAGCTCACGTTCCGTATCTTTAGCCAAAAACATTCAGTACTTC. Amino acids: CASSRSVSLAKNIQYF. This sequence joins TRBV18 and TRBJ2-4; no clear D. The germline CDR1 and CDR2 sequences are KGHSH and LQKENI. Trimming pared 4 bases from V and 0 bases from J, leaving 13 bases between. The CDR3 has 16 amino acids.

The table lists this clonotype with a few counts. This rearrangement joins TRBV15 to TRBJ2-5; no clear D gene. CDR3 length equals 12 residues. Between the trimmed V and J ends, which lost 1 base and 6 bases, there was a span of 6 bases. CDR1 LNHNV and CDR2 YYDKDF come from the germline V gene (reference sequence). CDR3 region: CATSRVEKTQYF. DNA of the CDR3: TGTGCCACCAGCAGAGTCGAGAAGACCCAGTACTTC.

This clonotype was counted a few times. The J gene is TRBJ2-1, the V gene TRBV5-1; possible D gene TRBD2, 6 bases. The V gene lost 0 bases and the J gene lost 4 bases, with 20 bases spanning the gap. Germline V CDR1 and CDR2: SGHRS, YFSETQ. The length of the CDR3 is 18 residues. CDR3 in DNA: TGCGCCAGCAGCTTGGAAGGGAGGAGCGGACCTGGGTACAATGAGCAGTTCTTC. Encoded protein: CASSLEGRSGPGYNEQFF.

CDR3 sequence: CASSLPWSTGELFF. The CDR3 DNA follows: TGCGCCAGCAGCTTGCCGTGGTCCACCGGGGAGCTGTTTTTT. The chain recombines TRBV5-1 with TRBJ2-2; D unclear. The CDR3 totals 14 residues. Germline CDR1 reads SGHRS; CDR2 reads YFSETQ. Trimming shortened V by 1 base and J by 4 bases, and 8 bases separated the two germline ends. The full variable domain, with the rest looked up from reference TRBV5-1 and TRBJ2-2, is KAGVTQTPRYLIKTRGQQVTLSCSPISGHRSVSWYQQTPGQGLQFLFEYFSETQRNKGNFPGRFSGRQFSNSRSEMNVSTLELGDSALYLCASSLPWSTGELFFGEGSRLTVL.

In its sample, this clonotype was seen a few times. The chain has TRBV5-1 and TRBJ2-3; D is uncertain. This CDR3 comprises 16 residues. Germline lookup yields CDR1 SGHRS and CDR2 YFSETQ. V was shortened by 4 bases and J by 1 base, with 16 bases between the two germline ends. CDR3: CASSLPDPAGTDTQYF. The CDR3 coding sequence is TGCGCCAGCAGCCTCCCCGACCCGGCTGGCACAGATACGCAGTATTTT.

This clonotype was seen at least ten times. The CDR3 nucleotides are TGCGCCAGCAGCTTGGGACAGGTGAACACCGGGGAGCTGTTTTTT. Amino acid sequence: CASSLGQVNTGELFF. V and J are TRBV5-1 and TRBJ2-2; tentatively, D is TRBD1 (6 bases). CDR1 and CDR2 from the germline V gene are SGHRS and YFSETQ. The V and J ends lost 0 bases and 1 base respectively, with 7 bases between them. The CDR3 runs to 15 residues.